Listed below are T cell receptor beta chains from one sample, sequenced in a study of T cells expressing NK-cell markers. TCRdb reprocessed the 5' RACE reads, with one entry per CDR3 protein and no DNA. This sample carries a few hundred thousand distinct CDR3 sequences, with about 3.6% going to the ten biggest clones. The sequenced sample consisted of blood T cells: a sorted CD56 or NKG2C T cell subset, CD4+ or CD8+ T cells, or bulk PBMC T cells (not recorded which). The source of these receptors is a man aged 18 to 29 in good health. Each CDR3 is given with its conserved first and last residue. Fields, in order: clone size, J gene, V gene, CDR3 protein. Clone sizes are given selectively: once, few, many, or a class where the clone is expanded.

>-|TRBJ1-4|TRBV15
CATTPRQANEKLFF
>-|TRBJ2-1|TRBV29-1
CSVEIGAGRPYNEQFF
>-|TRBJ2-7|TRBV7-2
CASSPRRDRAYEQYF
>-|TRBJ2-7|TRBV6-2/TRBV6-3
CASSYRLAVLYEQYF
>-|TRBJ2-1|TRBV4-3
CASSQGLAGVLSYNEQFF
>-|TRBJ2-1|TRBV12-3/TRBV12-4
CASSSLAGGPEFF
>-|TRBJ2-1|TRBV4-3
CASSQLGTVPRNEQFF
>-|TRBJ2-6|TRBV6-2/TRBV6-3
CASNPDPGQGYGGANVLTF
>-|TRBJ2-7|TRBV28
CASSLYLGNVWINLYEQYF
>-|TRBJ2-1|TRBV28
CASSWVAGKSEHEQFF
>-|TRBJ2-5|TRBV18
CASSTKAETQYF
>-|TRBJ1-6|TRBV20-1
CSATRQGVKNSPLHF
>-|TRBJ2-1|TRBV11-2
CASSFRVLGGYNEQFF
>-|TRBJ2-1|TRBV29-1
CSVEGGRAFYNEQFF
>-|TRBJ2-7|TRBV5-1
CASSLEPGSSYEQYF
>-|TRBJ2-1|TRBV5-1
CASSAVRAAEQFF
>-|TRBJ2-3|TRBV24-1
CATTITGVLPFTDTQYF
>-|TRBJ1-1|TRBV5-4
CASSLDRRGTEAFF
>-|TRBJ2-1|TRBV5-6
CASSLGSTGGLLQFF
>-|TRBJ2-3|TRBV20-1
CSAGGLAATDTQYF
>-|TRBJ2-1|TRBV20-1
CSPRHVAEFSYNEQFF
>medium-sized|TRBJ1-2|TRBV10-3
CAISPTGSLGGYTF
>-|TRBJ2-5|TRBV7-6
CASSLYARESQETQYF
>-|TRBJ2-2|TRBV20-1
CSAHPSGRGDTGELFF
>-|TRBJ2-3|TRBV20-1
CSATIGTNAQDTQYF
>-|TRBJ2-5|TRBV11-1
CASSRSTLAGETLGETQYF
>-|TRBJ2-1|TRBV29-1
CSVEGRGHEQFF
>-|TRBJ2-3|TRBV30
CAWSVSLRTDTQYF
>-|TRBJ2-1|TRBV6-5
CASSYSLLEAEQFF
>-|TRBJ2-1|TRBV4-2
CASSPQFSDNEQFF
>-|TRBJ2-3|TRBV13
CASSLLSPATQYF
>-|TRBJ2-1|TRBV24-1
CATTDQANNEQFF
>-|TRBJ1-1|TRBV29-1
CSVARPREAFF